The clone carrying this T cell receptor beta chain was picked up a small number of times. The target antigen is unknown. In germline, CDR1 is LNHNV, CDR2 YYDKDF (reference sequence). Unmatched junction bases numbered 4, after V lost 5 bases and J lost 3 bases. The CDR3 sequence is 14 residues long. This entry belongs to a study of cytomegalovirus exposure and HLA in healthy donors. Notes on the study in general: The authors considered a cluster of highly shared sequence variants likely to be a sequencing artifact. Presence/absence analyses rested on an assumption that sequencing depth was roughly uniform across donors. The study listed roughly 150 cytomegalovirus-associated TCR beta chains.

Each donor was nominally healthy when sampled (though unrecorded immune exposures were likely). The PCR contained 60 Vbeta and 13 Jbeta primers. Sequenced by immunoSEQ multiplex PCR; TCRdb stores in-frame clones only, minus some. This sample carries about 110,000 clones, about 81% of them seen once, and the ten largest clones take approximately 1.2%. The sequence was collected from a man aged 25-45 years in good health and CMV-seronegative. V and J are TRBV15 and TRBJ2-5; TRBD1 aligns across 9 bases. The sequencing input was PBMCs. The CDR3 nucleotides read TGTGCCACCAGCGGGGGACAGGGCGAAGAGACCCAGTACTTC. Translation: CATSGGQGEETQYF.